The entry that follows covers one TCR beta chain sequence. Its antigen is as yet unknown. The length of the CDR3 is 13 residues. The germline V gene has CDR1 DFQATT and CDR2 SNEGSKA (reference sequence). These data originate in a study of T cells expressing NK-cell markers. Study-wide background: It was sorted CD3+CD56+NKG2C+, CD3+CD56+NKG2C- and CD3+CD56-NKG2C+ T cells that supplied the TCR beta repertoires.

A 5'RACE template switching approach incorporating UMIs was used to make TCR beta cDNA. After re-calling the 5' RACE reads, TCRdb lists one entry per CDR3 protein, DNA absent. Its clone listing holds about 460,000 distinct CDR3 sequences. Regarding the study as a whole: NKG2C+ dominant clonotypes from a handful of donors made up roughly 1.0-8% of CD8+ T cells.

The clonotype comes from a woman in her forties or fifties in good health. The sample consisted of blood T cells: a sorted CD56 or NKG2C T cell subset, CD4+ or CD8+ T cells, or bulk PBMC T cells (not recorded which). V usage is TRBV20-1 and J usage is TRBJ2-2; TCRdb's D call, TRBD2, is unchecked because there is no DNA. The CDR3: CSASPGGGGELFF.